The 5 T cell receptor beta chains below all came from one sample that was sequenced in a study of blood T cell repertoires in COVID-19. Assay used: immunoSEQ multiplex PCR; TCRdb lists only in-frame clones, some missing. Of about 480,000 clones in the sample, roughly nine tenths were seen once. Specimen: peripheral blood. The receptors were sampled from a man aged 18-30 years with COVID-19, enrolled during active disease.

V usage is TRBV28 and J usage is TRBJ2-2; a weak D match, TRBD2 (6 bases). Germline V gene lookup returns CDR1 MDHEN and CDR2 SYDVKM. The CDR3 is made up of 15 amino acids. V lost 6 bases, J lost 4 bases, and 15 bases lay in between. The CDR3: CASRTGRRGTGELFF. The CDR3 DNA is TGTGCCAGCAGAACGGGACGGCGGGGCACCGGGGAGCTGTTTTTT. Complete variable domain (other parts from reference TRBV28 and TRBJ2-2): DVKVTQSSRYLVKRTGEKVFLECVQDMDHENMFWYRQDPGLGLRLIYFSYDVKMKEKGDIPEGYSVSREKKERFSLILESASTNQTSMYLCASRTGRRGTGELFFGEGSRLTVL.

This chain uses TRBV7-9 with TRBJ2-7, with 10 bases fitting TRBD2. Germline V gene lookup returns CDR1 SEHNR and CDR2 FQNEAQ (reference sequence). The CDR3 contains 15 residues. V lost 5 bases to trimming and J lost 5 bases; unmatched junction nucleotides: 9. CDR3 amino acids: CASSELAGPPDEQYF. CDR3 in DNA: TGTGCCAGCAGCGAACTAGCGGGACCCCCCGACGAGCAGTACTTC. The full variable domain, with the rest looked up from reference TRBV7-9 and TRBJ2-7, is DTGVSQNPRHKITKRGQNVTFRCDPISEHNRLYWYRQTLGQGPEFLTYFQNEAQLEKSRLLSDRFSAERPKGSFSTLEIQRTEQGDSAMYLCASSELAGPPDEQYFGPGTRLTVT.

The CDR3 coding sequence is TGTGCCAGCAGCCCAGGGACTAGCGGGAGGAGTTGGCAGTTCTTC. Translated: CASSPGTSGRSWQFF. This rearrangement joins TRBV7-9 to TRBJ2-1, with 15 bases identical to TRBD2. Germline trimming cut 5 bases from V and 12 bases from J; bases unmatched to any gene: 8. The germline V gene encodes CDR1 SEHNR and CDR2 FQNEAQ (reference sequence). CDR3 length equals 15 residues. Combining the CDR3 with reference TRBV7-9 and TRBJ2-1 gives the whole variable domain DTGVSQNPRHKITKRGQNVTFRCDPISEHNRLYWYRQTLGQGPEFLTYFQNEAQLEKSRLLSDRFSAERPKGSFSTLEIQRTEQGDSAMYLCASSPGTSGRSWQFFGPGTRLTVL.

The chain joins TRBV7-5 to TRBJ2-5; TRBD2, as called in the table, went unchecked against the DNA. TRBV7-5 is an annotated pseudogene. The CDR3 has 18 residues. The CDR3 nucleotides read TGTGTCAGAAGCTTAAGGGCGGGACGATCACCCCCAGCAGGGACCCAGTACTTC. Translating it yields CVRSLRAGRSPPAGTQYF.

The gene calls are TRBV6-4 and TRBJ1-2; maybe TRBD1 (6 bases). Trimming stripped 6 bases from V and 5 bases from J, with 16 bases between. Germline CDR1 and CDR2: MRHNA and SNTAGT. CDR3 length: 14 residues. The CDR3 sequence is CASSPRGGDYGYTF. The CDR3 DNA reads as TGTGCCAGCAGCCCAAGGGGGGGAGATTATGGCTACACCTTC.